This entry lists 20 T cell receptor beta chains sequenced from one sample in a study of human T cells and chemical hapten exposure. Regarding time point: patch test 1, 2 weeks after DPC sensitization. As for treatment: therapeutic diphenylcyclopropenone sensitization with weekly scalp DPC. TCRdb processed the RACE reads anew with MiXCR; each CDR3 protein has one entry. The table lists fewer than 100,000 distinct CDR3 sequences, over 10% of them singletons, with 2.1% in the top ten. The starting material was whole blood, obtained in connection with sensitization to the hapten diphenylcyclopropenone (DPC). These receptors all stem from a woman in her thirties or forties with alopecia areata. Some clones in this sample may be carry-over from other donors' samples.

This clonotype was observed a few times. The chain is built from TRBV12-3 or TRBV12-4 and TRBJ2-7, with TRBD2 identical over 11 bases. The CDR3 contains 16 residues. The V and J ends lost 5 bases and 6 bases, in that order; junction bases with no gene match: 12. CDR3 DNA: TGTGCCAGCAGTATACACCTAGCGGGAGGCTTGGTCGAGCAGTACTTC. Protein: CASSIHLAGGLVEQYF.

The chain carries TRBV12-3 or TRBV12-4 and TRBJ1-1; D unresolved. Trimming took off 5 bases at V and 1 base at J, with 17 bases between the two ends. CDR3 size: 16 residues. CDR3 DNA: TGTGCCAGCAGTCCTGTCCGAGGCCCAGAGAACACTGAAGCTTTCTTT. It is translated as CASSPVRGPENTEAFF.

This clonotype was counted only a few times. This chain joins TRBV7-3 and TRBJ2-2, with 14 bases that match TRBD2. This CDR3 is built from 19 residues. Per germline, CDR1 SGHTA and CDR2 FQGTGA. The trim removed 0 bases at V and 2 bases at J, leaving 5 bases unmatched. This chain's CDR3 is CASSLTGTSGRSNTGELFF. As DNA, the CDR3 is TGTGCCAGCAGCTTAACCGGGACTAGCGGGAGATCCAACACCGGGGAGCTGTTTTTT.

Only a few counts were recorded for this clonotype. The chain couples TRBV28 to TRBJ1-1; no clear D. The germline V gene encodes CDR1 MDHEN and CDR2 SYDVKM. Trimming shortened V by 6 bases and J by 4 bases, and 12 bases separated the two germline ends. The CDR3 loop spans 13 amino acids. This chain's CDR3 is CASSPHFPTEAFF. As DNA, the CDR3 is TGTGCCAGCAGCCCCCACTTTCCCACTGAAGCTTTCTTT.

The table lists this clonotype with many counts. V usage is TRBV27 and J usage is TRBJ2-7; 8 nucleotides align to TRBD1. In germline, CDR1 is MNHEY, CDR2 SMNVEV (reference sequence). The CDR3 loop spans 15 amino acids. V lost 3 bases to trimming and J lost 2 bases; unmatched junction nucleotides: 6. The CDR3 protein is CASSFTGTGTYEQYF. The DNA for the CDR3 is TGTGCCAGCAGTTTTACCGGGACAGGTACCTACGAGCAGTACTTC.

This clonotype appeared a few times. This rearrangement joins TRBV19 to TRBJ1-4; D might be TRBD1 (6 bases). CDR1 is LNHDA, CDR2 SQIVND, per germline (reference sequence). V was clipped by 6 bases and J by 5 bases, with 19 bases between them. CDR3 length: 16 residues. The CDR3 coding sequence is TGTGCCAGTAGCCTCACAAGGGGACACCGGAATGAAAAACTGTTTTTT. As protein: CASSLTRGHRNEKLFF.

V is TRBV18 and J is TRBJ2-7; D gene unclear. Trimming took 5 bases from V and 7 from J, leaving 21 bases between them. The CDR3 spans 15 residues. Germline-derived CDR1 and CDR2 are KGHSH and LQKENI. CDR3: CASSTTKVPTEEQYF. CDR3 nucleotide sequence: TGTGCCAGCTCAACAACCAAAGTACCGACGGAGGAGCAGTACTTC.

The chain combines TRBV6-5 with TRBJ1-1; D may be TRBD1 (5 bases). Trimming shortened V by 2 bases and J by 10 bases, and 14 bases separated the two germline ends. The CDR3 sequence is 13 residues long. Germline-derived CDR1 and CDR2 are MNHEY and SVGAGI. CDR3 amino acids: CASSYGRGWAAFF. In DNA, the CDR3 is TGTGCCAGCAGTTACGGAAGGGGATGGGCAGCTTTCTTT.

This clonotype was observed a few times. The chain employs TRBV4-1 and TRBJ2-7; 12 bases align to TRBD2. CDR1 is MGHRA, CDR2 YSYEKL, per germline. This CDR3 contains 17 residues. The V gene end was trimmed by 5 bases and the J gene end by 1 base; junction bases not matched to a gene: 9. CDR3 residues: CASSLRLAGDRSYEQYF. CDR3 coding DNA: TGCGCCAGCAGCTTACGACTAGCGGGGGACCGATCCTACGAGCAGTACTTC.

This clonotype was picked up many times. The chain uses TRBV5-1 and TRBJ2-2, with 11 bases lining up with TRBD2. This CDR3 spans 16 amino acids. V shed 2 bases, J shed 6 bases, and the junction held 6 bases outside the gene matches. CDR1 is SGHRS and CDR2 is YFSETQ in the germline V gene. CDR3 protein: CASSFNLAGGAGELFF. The DNA for the CDR3 is TGCGCCAGCAGCTTTAATCTAGCGGGAGGTGCCGGGGAGCTGTTTTTT.

The chain is built from TRBV6-6 and TRBJ2-3, with D hard to call. Deletions cut 8 bases from V and 1 base from J, with 10 bases between. This CDR3 spans 13 amino acids. Germline CDR1 and CDR2: MNHNY and SVGAGI (reference sequence). CDR3 sequence (DNA): TGTGCCAGCGGGCGCCTTGGCACAGATACGCAGTATTTT. Translation: CASGRLGTDTQYF.

This clonotype has ten or more counts. V usage is TRBV27 and J usage is TRBJ1-5, with a weak D call TRBD1 (6 bases). Trimming shortened V by 0 bases and J by 4 bases, and 10 bases separated the two germline ends. From germline, CDR1 is MNHEY and CDR2 SMNVEV (reference sequence). This CDR3 is built from 15 residues. The CDR3 region is CASSLSPQGNQPQHF. For the CDR3, the DNA is TGTGCCAGCAGTTTATCCCCACAGGGAAATCAGCCCCAGCATTTT.

The V call is TRBV20-1, the J call TRBJ2-7, with D possibly being TRBD2 (6 bases). Trimming removed 6 bases from V and 7 bases from J, with 19 bases in between. Germline CDR1 DFQATT, CDR2 SNEGSKA (reference sequence). This CDR3 contains 13 residues. DNA of the CDR3: TGCAGTGCGTTACGGGAGTTGGGGAGTGAGCAGTACTTC. As protein: CSALRELGSEQYF.

V is TRBV20-1 and J is TRBJ2-7, with D uncertain. V was shortened by 3 bases and J by 3 bases, with 9 bases between the two germline ends. This CDR3 has 12 amino acids. From germline, CDR1 is DFQATT and CDR2 SNEGSKA (reference sequence). CDR3 region: CSASGTHYEQYF. The CDR3 bases are TGCAGTGCTAGCGGAACCCACTACGAGCAGTACTTC.

This clonotype has more than one count but fewer than ten. The chain recombines TRBV29-1 with TRBJ2-1, with 8 bases lining up with TRBD2. V dropped 1 base and J dropped 8; count of bases not matched to a gene: 10. Looked up from germline, CDR1 is SQVTM and CDR2 is ANQGSEA. The CDR3 covers 15 residues. DNA of the CDR3: TGCAGCGTTGAAGCATTCAGCGGGAGACCCGATGAGCAGTTCTTC. It is translated as CSVEAFSGRPDEQFF.

This clonotype has only a few counts. The rearrangement links TRBV5-4 to TRBJ1-4; D might be TRBD1 (5 bases). This CDR3 is built from 14 residues. Trimming took off 1 base at V and 5 bases at J, with 9 bases between the two ends. Germline assignment: CDR1 SGHNT and CDR2 YYREEE (reference sequence). The CDR3 loop is CASSLSQGNEKLFF. CDR3 DNA: TGTGCCAGCAGCTTGAGTCAGGGCAATGAAAAACTGTTTTTT.

This clonotype was found a few times. The V and J genes are TRBV29-1 and TRBJ2-7; 10 positions match TRBD1. V lost 6 bases and J lost 7; bases outside the gene matches: 15. The CDR3 runs to 15 residues. The germline V gene has CDR1 SQVTM and CDR2 ANQGSEA. The CDR3 region has the DNA TGCAGCGTCAACTCGGCGACAGGGGGCTCGCGTGAGCAGTACTTC. It codes for CSVNSATGGSREQYF.

The V gene is TRBV7-9, the J gene TRBJ2-7; D is undetermined. Deletions cut 5 bases from V and 9 bases from J, with 14 bases between. This CDR3 is 12 amino acids long. Germline CDR1 SEHNR, CDR2 FQNEAQ (reference sequence). The CDR3 here is CASSHRARGQYF. The CDR3 bases are TGTGCCAGCAGCCACAGAGCACGAGGGCAGTACTTC.

The chain has TRBV20-1 and TRBJ2-3; 11 nucleotides align to TRBD2. Germline assignment: CDR1 DFQATT and CDR2 SNEGSKA (reference sequence). The trim removed 2 bases at V and 7 bases at J, leaving 11 bases unmatched. The CDR3 covers 16 residues. CDR3: CSARQPGTSGPNTQYF. The CDR3 bases are TGCAGTGCTAGACAACCCGGGACTAGCGGCCCAAATACGCAGTATTTT.

This clonotype has a handful of counts. This chain connects TRBV12-3 or TRBV12-4 to TRBJ2-5; 9 bases match TRBD2. V dropped 0 bases and J dropped 0; count of bases not matched to a gene: 8. The CDR3 has 18 amino acids. In nucleotides, the CDR3 is TGTGCCAGCAGTTTAGCGCTTGCTAGCGGGGCCAACCAAGAGACCCAGTACTTC. It yields the protein CASSLALASGANQETQYF.